This T cell receptor beta chain was identified during a study of T cells in Graves' hyperthyroidism and ophthalmopathy. The CDR3 length is 15 residues. V lost 5 bases and J lost 7; bases outside the gene matches: 10. There are a few counts of this clonotype. Antigen specificity is unknown. Used for diagnoses were clinical symptoms, serum thyroxine and TRAb, thyroid ultrasound and orbital computed tomography. Amplified regions were TCR beta CDR3 sequences from RNA transcripts. TCR CDR3 regions were first amplified by RT-PCR with HTBI primers. Using its own MiXCR run on the multiplex PCR reads, TCRdb lists one record per CDR3 protein. In the table there are around 620,000 distinct CDR3 sequences, 35% to 55% of which are singletons. Study-wide findings and caveats: The authors' 13 V-J model separated ophthalmopathy from stable hyperthyroidism. Blood also carried most thyroid clonotypes expanded above 0.001.

The TCR was taken from an adult woman with Graves' disease, either hyperthyroidism or ophthalmopathy (not recorded which). The chain carries TRBV12-3 or TRBV12-4 and TRBJ2-2; 7 nucleotides match TRBD1. Sequenced: peripheral blood or thyroid tissue (not recorded which). The DNA of the CDR3 is TGTGCCAGCAGTGGTTCGCGTACAGGGGTCGGGGAGCTGTTTTTT. Its protein is CASSGSRTGVGELFF.